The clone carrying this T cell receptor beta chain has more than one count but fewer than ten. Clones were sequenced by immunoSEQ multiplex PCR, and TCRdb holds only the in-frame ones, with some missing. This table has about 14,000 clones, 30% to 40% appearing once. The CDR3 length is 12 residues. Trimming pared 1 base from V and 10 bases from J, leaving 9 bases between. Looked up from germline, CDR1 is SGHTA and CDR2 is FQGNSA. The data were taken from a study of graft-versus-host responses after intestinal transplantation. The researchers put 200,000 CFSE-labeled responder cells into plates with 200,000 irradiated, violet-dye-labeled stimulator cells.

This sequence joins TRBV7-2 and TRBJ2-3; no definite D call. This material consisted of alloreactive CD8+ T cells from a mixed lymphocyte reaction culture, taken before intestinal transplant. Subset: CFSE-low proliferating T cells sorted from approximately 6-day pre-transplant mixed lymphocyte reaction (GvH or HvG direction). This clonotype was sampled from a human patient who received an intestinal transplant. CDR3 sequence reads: CASSLVARAQYF. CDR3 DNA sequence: TGTGCCAGCAGCTTAGTAGCCCGTGCGCAGTATTTT.